This T cell receptor beta chain is from a study of breast tumors, draining lymph nodes, adjacent tissues. MiXCR, applied by TCRdb to the multiplex PCR reads, yields one record per CDR3 protein. This table holds around 140,000 distinct CDR3 sequences, about 31% found once. Samples came from axillary lymph nodes draining the breast cancer. The germline gives CDR1 SEHNR, CDR2 FQNEAQ (reference sequence). V was trimmed by 4 bases and J by 6 bases, leaving 26 bases between them. CDR3 length: 18 residues. The source material was axillary lymph node tissue. This chain joins TRBV7-9 and TRBJ2-3; D is tentatively TRBD1 or TRBD2 (5 bases each). The receptor comes from a female donor with breast cancer. Some clones in this sample may be carry-over from other donors' samples. The chain's CDR3 is CASSSGTASVPMMDTQYF. In DNA, the CDR3 is TGTGCCAGCAGCTCCGGGACGGCCAGCGTTCCGATGATGGATACGCAGTATTTT. Together with reference TRBV7-9 and TRBJ2-3, the CDR3 gives the full variable domain: DTGVSQNPRHKITKRGQNVTFRCDPISEHNRLYWYRQTLGQGPEFLTYFQNEAQLEKSRLLSDRFSAERPKGSFSTLEIQRTEQGDSAMYLCASSSGTASVPMMDTQYFGPGTRLTVL.